The present TCR beta chain was sequenced within a study of blood T cell repertoires in COVID-19. Overall study: Sites in the United States, Italy and Spain provided acute and convalescent COVID-19 samples. PBMCs, B-cell-depleted T cells, or T cells were the source of the cDNA or gDNA that made up the material.

The V end was cut by 4 bases, the J end by 8 bases, with 20 bases between. This CDR3 region has 15 residues. CDR1 is MDHEN and CDR2 is SYDVKM in the germline V gene. Per the authors' pipeline: How many nucleated cells were present was estimated from reference gene primer amplification. Here immunoSEQ multiplex PCR was the method, and the copy in TCRdb shows in-frame clones only, minus some. V and J calls and clone size are as listed in that table; D and trimming were resolved from the DNA. The profile shows some 150,000 clones, around 84% of them singletons. The chain links TRBV28 to TRBJ1-2; TRBD1 might be the D (6 bases). Material: peripheral blood. The TCR was taken from a man aged 35-49 years with acute or convalescent COVID-19. For the CDR3, the DNA is TGTGCCAGCAGTTCGTACCCAACAGGGCTTAGGGGCTACACCTTC. This sequence encodes CASSSYPTGLRGYTF.